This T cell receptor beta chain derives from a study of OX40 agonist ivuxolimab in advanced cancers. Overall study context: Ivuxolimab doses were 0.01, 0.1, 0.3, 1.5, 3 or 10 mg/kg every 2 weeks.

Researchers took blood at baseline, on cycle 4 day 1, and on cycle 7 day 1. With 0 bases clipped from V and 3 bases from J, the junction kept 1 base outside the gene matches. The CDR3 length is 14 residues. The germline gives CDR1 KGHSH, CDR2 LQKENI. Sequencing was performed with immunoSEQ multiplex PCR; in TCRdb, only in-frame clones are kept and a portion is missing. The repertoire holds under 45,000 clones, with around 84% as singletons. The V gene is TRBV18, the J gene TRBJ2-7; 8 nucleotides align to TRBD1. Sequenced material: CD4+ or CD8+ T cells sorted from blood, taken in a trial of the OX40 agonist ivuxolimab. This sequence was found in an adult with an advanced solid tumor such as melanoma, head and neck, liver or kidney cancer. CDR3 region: CASSPPTGVYEQYF. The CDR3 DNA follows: TGTGCCAGCTCACCACCGACAGGGGTCTACGAGCAGTACTTC.